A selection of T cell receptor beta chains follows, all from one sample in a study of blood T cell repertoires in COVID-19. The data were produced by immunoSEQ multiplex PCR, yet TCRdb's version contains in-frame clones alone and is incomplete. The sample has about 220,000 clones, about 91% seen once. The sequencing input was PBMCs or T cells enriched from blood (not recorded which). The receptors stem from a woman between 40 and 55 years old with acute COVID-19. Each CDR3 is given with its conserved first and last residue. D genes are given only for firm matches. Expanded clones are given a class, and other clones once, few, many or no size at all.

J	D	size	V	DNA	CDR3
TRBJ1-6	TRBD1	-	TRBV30	TGTGCCTGGACCGACAGGGCTAATTCACCCCTCCACTTT	CAWTDRANSPLHF
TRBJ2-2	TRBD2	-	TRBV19	TGTGCCAGTAGTGTAAACCCCCCGGGGGGGACCGGGGAGCTGTTTTTT	CASSVNPPGGTGELFF
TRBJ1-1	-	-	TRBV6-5	TGTGCCAGCAGTTGGCAGCCGGGCACTGAAGCTTTCTTT	CASSWQPGTEAFF
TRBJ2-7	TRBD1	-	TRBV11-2	TGTGCCAGACAGTTGGACAGGGTGGGCTACGAGCAGTACTTC	CARQLDRVGYEQYF
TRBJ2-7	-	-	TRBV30	TGTGCCTGGACAGAAGACAGTTTCGAGCAGTACTTC	CAWTEDSFEQYF
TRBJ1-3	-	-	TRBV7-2	TGTGCCAGCAGCCCCACATTCTCTGGAAACACCATATATTTT	CASSPTFSGNTIYF
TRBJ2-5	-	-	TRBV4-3	TGCGCCAGCAGCCAAGATAGGTCCGGGATAGGGACCCAGTACTTC	CASSQDRSGIGTQYF
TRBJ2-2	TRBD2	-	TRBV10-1	TGCGCCAGCAGTGAAATAGCGGGGGTAGGGTACACCGGGGAGCTGTTTTTT	CASSEIAGVGYTGELFF
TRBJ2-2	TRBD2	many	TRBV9	TGTGCCAGCAGCGTAGTAATCGGGGGGTACACCGGGGAGCTGTTTTTT	CASSVVIGGYTGELFF
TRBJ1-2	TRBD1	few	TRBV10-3	TGTGCCATCATCGGACAGGGGGATGGCTACACCTTC	CAIIGQGDGYTF
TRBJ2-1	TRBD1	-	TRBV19	TGTGCCAGTAGTTTTATGGACAGGGTCAATGAGCAGTTCTTC	CASSFMDRVNEQFF
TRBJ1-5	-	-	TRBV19	TGTGCCAGTAGCCTCGACAGTAGCAATCAGCCCCAGCATTTT	CASSLDSSNQPQHF
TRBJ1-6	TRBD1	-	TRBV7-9	TGTGCCAGCAGCTCGCAGGGGGGCAATTCACCCCTCCACTTT	CASSSQGGNSPLHF
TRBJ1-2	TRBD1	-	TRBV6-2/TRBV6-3	TGTGCCAGCAGTTACTGGGACAGGGCTGGCTACACCTTC	CASSYWDRAGYTF
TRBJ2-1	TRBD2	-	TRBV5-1	TGCGCCAGTGGGGCGGGAGTACTGGACAATGAGCAGTTCTTC	CASGAGVLDNEQFF
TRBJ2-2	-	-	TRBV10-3	TGTGCCATCAGTGAAGGGGGGGCCGGGGAGCTGTTTTTT	CAISEGGAGELFF
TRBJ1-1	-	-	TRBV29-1	TGCAGCGTTATACAGGGTTTGACTGAAGCTTTCTTT	CSVIQGLTEAFF
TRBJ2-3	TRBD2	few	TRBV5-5	TGTGCCAGCAGCAATAGCGGGAGGACAGATACGCAGTATTTT	CASSNSGRTDTQYF
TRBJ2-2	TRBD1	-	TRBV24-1	TGTGCCACCAGTGAGTTGGGACAGGCTAACACCGGGGAGCTGTTTTTT	CATSELGQANTGELFF
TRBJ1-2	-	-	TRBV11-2	TGTGCCAGCAGCCAGGACGGGGTTGATGGCTACACCTTC	CASSQDGVDGYTF
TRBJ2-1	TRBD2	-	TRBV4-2	TGTGCCAGCTCTGGAGGACTAGCGGGAGAATCGCGTTACAATGAGCAGTTCTTC	CASSGGLAGESRYNEQFF
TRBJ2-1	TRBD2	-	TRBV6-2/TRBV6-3	TGTGCCAGCAGTTACCCTGGACTAGGGACCCAAAATGAGCAGTTCTTC	CASSYPGLGTQNEQFF
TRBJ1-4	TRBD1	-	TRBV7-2	TGTGCCAGCAGCTTAGTCCGACAGGGTGTGGAAAAACTGTTTTTT	CASSLVRQGVEKLFF
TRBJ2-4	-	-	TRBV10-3	TGTGCCATCAGTGAGGCCGAGGACATTCAGTACTTC	CAISEAEDIQYF
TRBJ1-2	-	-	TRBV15	TGTGCCACCAGCTCAGGCAGGTTCGGTGGCTACACCTTC	CATSSGRFGGYTF
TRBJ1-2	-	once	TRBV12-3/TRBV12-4	TGTGCCAGCAGCCAGGACAGTAACTATGGCTACACCTTC	CASSQDSNYGYTF
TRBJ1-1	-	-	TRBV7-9	TGTGCCAGCAGCTTAGCGCTAAGCCCGACAGGAGCTGAAGCTTTCTTT	CASSLALSPTGAEAFF
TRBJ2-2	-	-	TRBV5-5	TGTGCCAGCAGCTTTAGTCCGGGAGAGGTCGCCGGGGAGCTGTTTTTT	CASSFSPGEVAGELFF
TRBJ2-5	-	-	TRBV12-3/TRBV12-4	TGTGCCAGCAGTCTTAGGGGTACCCAGTACTTC	CASSLRGTQYF
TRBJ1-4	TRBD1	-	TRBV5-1	TGCGCCAGCAGCATGACAGGGGGGCCGGTTGCAACTAATGAAAAACTGTTTTTT	CASSMTGGPVATNEKLFF
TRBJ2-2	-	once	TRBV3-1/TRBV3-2	TGTGCCAGCACCGAGGCAAGGAACACCGGGGAGCTGTTTTTT	CASTEARNTGELFF
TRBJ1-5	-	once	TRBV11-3	TGTGCCGGCCGGGGGGGTGGGGCCCTTTATAGCAATCAGCCCCAGCATTTT	CAGRGGGALYSNQPQHF
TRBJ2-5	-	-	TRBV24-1	TGTGCCACCGACACAGGCCGCACAGAGACCCAGTACTTC	CATDTGRTETQYF
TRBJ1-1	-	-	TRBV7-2	TGTGCCAGCAGCCCTACAGGGAACACTGAAGCTTTCTTT	CASSPTGNTEAFF
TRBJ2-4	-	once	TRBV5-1	TGCGCCAGCAGCCTTGGATGGGGGGTAGCTGAGGTCAAAAACATTCAGTACTTC	CASSLGWGVAEVKNIQYF
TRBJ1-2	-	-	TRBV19	TGTGCCGGCGGGAGCAAGCTGTATGGCTACACCTTC	CAGGSKLYGYTF
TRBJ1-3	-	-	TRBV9	TGTGCCAGCAGCGTAGGTACAAACGGAAACACCATATATTTT	CASSVGTNGNTIYF
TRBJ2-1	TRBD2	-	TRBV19	TGTGCCAGTAGTATTGCGGCTAGCGGGTGGGGCGGCACCGACAATGAGCAGTTCTTC	CASSIAASGWGGTDNEQFF
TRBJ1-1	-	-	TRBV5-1	TGCGCCAGCAGGGGAGGGGGTGAGACTGAAGCTTTCTTT	CASRGGGETEAFF
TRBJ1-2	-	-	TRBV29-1	TGCAGCGTTGAACCCCAAAATGCGGGGGGCTACACCTTC	CSVEPQNAGGYTF
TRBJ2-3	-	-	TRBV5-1	TGCGCCAGCAGCCCTCCGACAGTCACAGATACGCAGTATTTT	CASSPPTVTDTQYF
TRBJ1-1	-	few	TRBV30	TGTGCCTGGAGTGTACAACGTACAGCGGGTAACACTGAAGCTTTCTTT	CAWSVQRTAGNTEAFF
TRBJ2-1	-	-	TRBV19	TGTGCCAGTAGTAGGCAGCCAGGGGCACGTTCCTACAATGAGCAGTTCTTC	CASSRQPGARSYNEQFF
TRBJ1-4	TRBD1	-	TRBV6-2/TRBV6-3	TGTGCCAGCAGCCGCGCTGACAGGGGGCGAGAAAAACTGTTTTTT	CASSRADRGREKLFF
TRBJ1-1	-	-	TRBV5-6	TGTGCCAGCAGCCCCTTGGGGGGGATGAACACTGAAGCTTTCTTT	CASSPLGGMNTEAFF
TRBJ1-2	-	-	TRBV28	TGTGCCAGCAGTTTGAACGGGCGGAGGGGATATGGCTACACCTTC	CASSLNGRRGYGYTF
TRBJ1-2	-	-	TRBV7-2	TGTGCCAGCAGCTTAGAAGCGGGAGGTTCTAACTATGGCTACACCTTC	CASSLEAGGSNYGYTF
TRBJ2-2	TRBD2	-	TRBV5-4	TGTGCCAGCAGCCCAACCCCTACTAGCGGGGGGAACACCGGGGAGCTGTTTTTT	CASSPTPTSGGNTGELFF
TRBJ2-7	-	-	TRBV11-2	TGTGCCAGCTCTGGACTGCCGAGGGACTACGAGCAGTACTTC	CASSGLPRDYEQYF
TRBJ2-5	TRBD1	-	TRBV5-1	TGCGCCAGCAGCCCGGACAGGGGCCCGCCGGAGACCCAGTACTTC	CASSPDRGPPETQYF
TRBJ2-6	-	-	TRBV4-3	TGCGCCAGCAGCCAAGAGGCAGGCCTCAGCTCTGGGGCCAACGTCCTGACTTTC	CASSQEAGLSSGANVLTF
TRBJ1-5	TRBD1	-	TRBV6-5	TGTGCCAGCAGCACCGGGACAGGGTATCAGCCCCAGCATTTT	CASSTGTGYQPQHF
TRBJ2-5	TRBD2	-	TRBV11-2	TGTGCCAGCAGCTTAGATCTCCCGGGAGGCCTTTTAGAGACCCAGTACTTC	CASSLDLPGGLLETQYF
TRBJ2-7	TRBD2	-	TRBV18	TGTGCCAGCTCCCCGGGACTAGCGGGTTCCGCCTACGAGCAGTACTTC	CASSPGLAGSAYEQYF
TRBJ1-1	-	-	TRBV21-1	TGTGCCAGCAGCAAAGAAGGGGGTAGGCTGAACACTGAAGCTTTCTTT	CASSKEGGRLNTEAFF
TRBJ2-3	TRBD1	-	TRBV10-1	TGCGCCAGCAGTGGCTCCAGGGGGTTCTTCACCGATACGCAGTATTTT	CASSGSRGFFTDTQYF
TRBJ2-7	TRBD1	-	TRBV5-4	TGTGCCAGCAGCTTAGGGACAGGGGGTAGGAACGAGCAGTACTTC	CASSLGTGGRNEQYF
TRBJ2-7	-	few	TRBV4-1	TGCGCCAGCAGCCAAGCGTTAGCGGCAGGGGGATACGAGCAGTACTTC	CASSQALAAGGYEQYF
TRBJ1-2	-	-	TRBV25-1	TGTGCCAGCAGTGAATTAGGAGGGGTCTATGGCTACACCTTC	CASSELGGVYGYTF